In its sample, the clone carrying this T cell receptor beta chain was seen many times. The antigen is not known. The source material, RNA transcripts, was used to amplify TCR beta CDR3 regions. HTBI primers drove first-round RT-PCR of the TCR CDR3. TCRdb re-called the multiplex PCR reads with MiXCR, one entry per CDR3 protein. The table has 350,000 or so distinct CDR3 sequences, roughly 20% seen once. These data originate in a study of T cells in Graves' hyperthyroidism and ophthalmopathy. For Graves' hyperthyroidism to be stable, ophthalmopathy could not progress within 18 months. This CDR3 region has 13 residues. Trimming left V 2 bases short and J 6 bases short, with 8 bases between. Germline-derived CDR1 and CDR2 are SNHLY and FYNNEI. The study, taken as a whole, reports: Ophthalmopathy stood apart from stable hyperthyroidism in a 13 V-J model. Ophthalmopathy was identified by the model a median approximately six months ahead of onset. Blood also held most thyroid clonotypes expanded beyond 0.001.

The chain recombines TRBV2 with TRBJ1-5; no reliable D call. The specimen sequenced was blood. This TCR came from a woman in her forties or fifties with Graves' hyperthyroidism. The CDR3 sequence: CASSEKDGQPQHF. In nucleotides, the CDR3 is TGTGCCAGCAGTGAAAAGGATGGTCAGCCCCAGCATTTT.